Presented here are 21 T cell receptor beta chains from one specimen sequenced in a study of blood T cell repertoires in COVID-19. Clones were sequenced by immunoSEQ multiplex PCR, and TCRdb holds only the in-frame ones, with some missing. This sample has 150,000 or so clones; more than 70% occur once, and the top ten carry approximately 6%. Sequencing input: PBMCs or T cells enriched from blood (not recorded which). All receptors derive from a middle-aged man who had recovered from COVID-19.

This clone was seen once. The J gene is TRBJ1-2, the V gene TRBV30; 7 bases match TRBD1. Germline V gene sequence: CDR1 GTSNPN, CDR2 SVGIG (reference sequence). Trimming cost V 2 bases and J 4 bases; bases outside gene matches: 7. This CDR3 contains 14 residues. This chain's CDR3 is CAWSHTGAGYGYTF. The CDR3 DNA reads TGTGCCTGGAGTCATACAGGGGCGGGCTATGGCTACACCTTC.

The rearrangement uses TRBV6-1 and TRBJ2-3; no reliable D call. Germline CDR1 reads MNHNS; CDR2 reads SASEGT. This CDR3 comprises 14 residues. Between the trimmed V and J ends, which lost 0 bases and 1 base, there was a span of 5 bases. This chain's CDR3 is CASSEAPGTDTQYF. CDR3 DNA sequence: TGTGCCAGCAGTGAAGCCCCCGGCACAGATACGCAGTATTTT.

The genes are TRBV6-5 and TRBJ2-1, with 7 bases aligning to TRBD2. CDR3 length: 12 residues. The V gene's germline CDR1 is MNHEY and CDR2 SVGAGI. V shed 7 bases, J shed 10 bases, and the junction held 7 bases outside the gene matches. This CDR3 is CASTPTSAEQFF. The DNA of the CDR3 is TGTGCCAGCACCCCTACTAGCGCCGAGCAGTTCTTC.

There are a few counts of this clone. V gene TRBV19 combines with J gene TRBJ2-6; TRBD1 might be the D (5 bases). V was clipped by 7 bases and J by 0 bases, with 10 bases between them. The CDR3 length is 15 residues. Germline CDR1 LNHDA, CDR2 SQIVND (reference sequence). CDR3 sequence reads: CASMRQLSGANVLTF. CDR3 coding DNA: TGTGCCAGTATGAGACAGCTCTCTGGGGCCAACGTCCTGACTTTC.

V gene TRBV19 combines with J gene TRBJ2-5; 8 nucleotides line up with TRBD1. Germline-derived CDR1 and CDR2 are LNHDA and SQIVND (reference sequence). The CDR3 sequence is 15 residues long. Trimming took 1 base from V and 4 from J; bases not matched to a gene: 5. CDR3 region: CASSIGTGKAETQYF. CDR3 coding DNA: TGTGCCAGTAGTATAGGGACAGGGAAGGCAGAGACCCAGTACTTC.

This clone occurred once. The J gene is TRBJ2-3, the V gene TRBV9; D is ambiguous. This CDR3 comprises 13 residues. Germline V gives CDR1 SGDLS, CDR2 YYNGEE. Trimming stripped 4 bases from V and 4 bases from J, with 10 bases between. CDR3 amino acids: CASSLGSSDTQYF. The CDR3 DNA sequence: TGTGCCAGCAGCCTCGGGTCCTCAGATACGCAGTATTTT.

The chain couples TRBV10-1 to TRBJ1-3, with 8 bases that match TRBD1. Germline CDR1 WNHNN, CDR2 SYGVQD (reference sequence). The CDR3 is made up of 16 amino acids. With V trimmed by 6 bases and J by 6 bases, 13 bases remained unmatched. The CDR3 is CASSPNGPGGTNTIYF. The DNA for the CDR3 is TGCGCCAGCAGCCCGAACGGACCAGGGGGCACAAACACCATATATTTT.

The V and J genes are TRBV3-1 (or the pseudogene TRBV3-2) and TRBJ2-3; D remains ambiguous. The CDR3 contains 13 residues. Germline V lookup: CDR1 LGHDT, CDR2 YNNKEL (reference sequence). The ends were cut back, 1 base at V and 7 bases at J, with 9 bases in the middle. The CDR3: CASSQAGSYTQYF. In nucleotides, the CDR3 is TGTGCCAGCAGCCAAGCGGGTTCTTATACGCAGTATTTT.

The chain joins TRBV6-5 to TRBJ1-2; 10 positions match TRBD1. J was trimmed by 5 bases and V by 6 bases; bases with no gene match: 3. The CDR3 contains 13 residues. Per the germline V gene, CDR1 is MNHEY and CDR2 is SVGAGI. CDR3 protein: CASRTGGAYGYTF. DNA of the CDR3: TGTGCCAGCAGGACAGGGGGCGCATATGGCTACACCTTC.

The J gene is TRBJ2-1, the V gene TRBV9; possible D gene TRBD2, 7 bases. Germline V lookup: CDR1 SGDLS, CDR2 YYNGEE. The V end was cut by 1 base, the J end by 10 bases, with 15 bases between. The CDR3 is 14 amino acids. CDR3 in DNA: TGTGCCAGCAGCGTACGCGGGGGCCCTGACGAGCAGTTCTTC. Protein: CASSVRGGPDEQFF. Combining the CDR3 with reference TRBV9 and TRBJ2-1 gives the whole variable domain DSGVTQTPKHLITATGQRVTLRCSPRSGDLSVYWYQQSLDQGLQFLIQYYNGEERAKGNILERFSAQQFPDLHSELNLSSLELGDSALYFCASSVRGGPDEQFFGPGTRLTVL.

The chain recombines TRBV30 with TRBJ1-6; possibly TRBD1 for D (5 bases). CDR1 is GTSNPN, CDR2 SVGIG, per germline (reference sequence). The CDR3 is made up of 15 amino acids. Deletions cut 3 bases from V and 5 bases from J, with 14 bases between. This CDR3 is CAWRDPGLDNSPLHF. CDR3 DNA: TGTGCCTGGAGAGACCCGGGACTGGATAATTCACCCCTCCACTTT.

The chain links TRBV6-5 to TRBJ1-1; D is ambiguous. CDR3 length equals 14 residues. Between the trimmed V and J ends, which lost 2 bases and 1 base, there was a span of 8 bases. The V gene's germline CDR1 is MNHEY and CDR2 SVGAGI. CDR3 bases: TGTGCCAGCAGTTACAACAGCCGGAACACTGAAGCTTTCTTT. Its protein is CASSYNSRNTEAFF.

Worth noting for this clone: A much larger clone differs from this one at a single base, so this may be a read error. Written as DNA, the CDR3 is TGTGCCAGCAGCTCCCACAGGGGGCGCGGGGAAAAACTGTTTTTT. Translated: CASSSHRGRGEKLFF. V and J are TRBV7-9 and TRBJ1-4; 9 bases fit TRBD1. Trimming at V came to 4 bases and at J to 8 bases, leaving 8 bases not matched to a gene. The CDR3 length is 15 residues. Germline assignment: CDR1 SEHNR and CDR2 FQNEAQ (reference sequence).

The chain's CDR3 is CASSLRSAGGGYEQFF. CDR3 nucleotide sequence: TGTGCCAGCAGCCTGCGGTCCGCGGGGGGGGGCTATGAGCAGTTCTTC. The V and J genes are TRBV3-1 (or the pseudogene TRBV3-2) and TRBJ2-1, with 9 bases fitting TRBD2. This CDR3 is 16 amino acids long. V lost 4 bases, J lost 8 bases, and 12 bases stayed unmatched. Germline V gene sequence: CDR1 LGHDT, CDR2 YNNKEL (reference sequence).

This clone was observed a few times. The chain links TRBV3-1 (or the pseudogene TRBV3-2) to TRBJ2-2, with a possible D match to TRBD2 (6 bases). V lost 4 bases, J lost 7 bases, and 22 bases lay in between. The CDR3 totals 17 residues. Germline V gives CDR1 LGHDT, CDR2 YNNKEL (reference sequence). The CDR3 here is CASSPLPGEGLVGELFF. The CDR3, as DNA: TGTGCCAGCAGCCCACTGCCGGGGGAAGGTTTGGTCGGGGAGCTGTTTTTT.

The V gene is TRBV7-8, the J gene TRBJ1-5; 8 bases match TRBD1. The CDR3 consists of 16 residues. Germline V CDR1 and CDR2: SGHVS, FQNEAQ. V lost 5 bases, J lost 4 bases, and 10 bases stayed unmatched. The CDR3 sequence: CASSPGGRAENQPQHF. CDR3 DNA: TGTGCCAGCAGCCCAGGGGGCAGAGCTGAAAATCAGCCCCAGCATTTT.

This sequence joins TRBV5-5 and TRBJ1-5; TRBD1 matches 7 bases. V shed 4 bases, J shed 0 bases, and the junction held 4 bases outside the gene matches. Germline V lookup: CDR1 SGHKS, CDR2 YYEKEE (reference sequence). The CDR3 loop spans 15 amino acids. The CDR3 nucleotides are TGTGCCAGCAGCCGTACAGGGGATAGCAATCAGCCCCAGCATTTT. Translated, it gives CASSRTGDSNQPQHF.

The chain links TRBV5-4 to TRBJ1-2; tentative D call: TRBD1 (5 bases). Per germline, CDR1 SGHNT and CDR2 YYREEE (reference sequence). CDR3 length equals 16 residues. Trimming removed 4 bases from V and 8 bases from J, with 24 bases in between. CDR3 residues: CASSPLGLGAFRGYTF. CDR3 DNA sequence: TGTGCCAGCAGCCCCCTGGGGCTAGGGGCTTTTCGGGGCTACACCTTC.

The chain uses TRBV5-5 and TRBJ2-1; 12 positions agree with TRBD2. Germline V gene sequence: CDR1 SGHKS, CDR2 YYEKEE (reference sequence). The ends lost 2 bases at V and 6 bases at J; junction bases unmatched: 12. CDR3 size: 18 residues. The CDR3 DNA sequence: TGTGCCAGCAGCTTTCCCGTACTAGCGGGGGGTAAGGGCAATGAGCAGTTCTTC. Amino acid sequence: CASSFPVLAGGKGNEQFF.

This chain links TRBV3-1 (or the pseudogene TRBV3-2) with TRBJ1-1; 7 bases are a match to TRBD1. V trimming: 6 bases; J trimming: 8 bases; junction bases outside the gene matches: 3. CDR1 is LGHDT, CDR2 YNNKEL, per germline (reference sequence). The CDR3 contains 11 residues. The CDR3, as DNA: TGTGCCAGCAGTCGACAGGGCGAAGCTTTCTTT. Translated, it gives CASSRQGEAFF.

This chain joins TRBV19 and TRBJ2-1; 12 bases are a match to TRBD1. This CDR3 region has 16 residues. The ends lost 6 bases at V and 7 bases at J; junction bases unmatched: 10. Germline CDR1 is LNHDA and CDR2 is SQIVND (reference sequence). CDR3 DNA: TGTGCCAGTAGCATCCTGGGACAGGGGGCACGTAATGAGCAGTTCTTC. The encoded protein is CASSILGQGARNEQFF.